This TCR beta chain was obtained from a study of blood T cell repertoires in COVID-19 (dated by TCRdb to about 2020). With respect to the entire study: Samples covering the acute and convalescent phases of COVID-19 were provided by collaborators in the United States, Italy and Spain. The material from the prospective study consisted of cDNA or gDNA derived from T cells, B-cell-depleted T cells, or PBMCs. Deeply sampled blood TCRbeta repertoires from subjects exposed to, actively infected with, or recovered from COVID-19 were included in the dataset. A freely available public database, intended as a resource for researchers studying the immune response to SARS-CoV-2, is where the repertoires were released. Samples were obtained from the ongoing ImmuneRACE study (first 160 participants) and from 1,000 to 1,500 subjects provided by 6 global collaborators. A de-identified subject ID, COVID-19 status, age in years and sex were almost always included in the sample metadata. Where available, HLA class I and class II types were obtained from metadata supplied by the sample provider rather than from assay-based typing. The paper's findings and limits, for the study overall: The quantity of clinical and demographic metadata differed by source and by participant and was supplied without curation.

TCRbeta CDR3 regions were amplified from genomic DNA using the immunoSEQ Assay, a bias-controlled multiplex PCR. The paper's data handling went like this. The number of nucleated cells in each sample was estimated from the amplification of reference gene primers within the assay. Sequence reads were collapsed and filtered to measure the absolute abundance of every unique TCRbeta CDR3 rearrangement. Productive Simpson clonality was computed per sample as the square root of Simpson's diversity index over productive rearrangements. This immuneACCESS table, as held by TCRdb, lists in-frame sequences with V and J called but not all clones. Of the missing ones, under half trace to an unresolved V gene in checked studies; the others have no known cause. V and J calls and clone size come straight from that table; D and trimming were deduced from the DNA. This sample has a few hundred thousand clones in its table, and around 90% of those were observed once. Jointly, the top ten make up 0.94% of the sample.

Another Seattle source contributed samples from volunteer blood donors who had recovered from COVID-19. The collaborating institutions used their own protocols to collect whole blood in K2EDTA tubes. For TCRbeta analysis, collaborators shipped samples in one of three forms: frozen whole blood, isolated PBMCs, or DNA extracted from either of those sample types. About this clone itself: It has no known antigen specificity. Base-call qualities are not available, and no considerably larger clone is one nucleotide away.

Spanning cysteine to phenylalanine, the CDR3 consists of 15 amino acids. The DNA shown is the 45-base CDR3, in frame from base 1. Here V drops 4 bases and J drops 8 bases, and the junction holds 4 bases not matched to any gene. From the germline V gene, CDR1 is SGHDN and CDR2 is FVKESK. Sequences were obtained from peripheral blood. The TCR comes from a woman aged 40 to 50 who had recovered from COVID-19. This chain is built from TRBV14 and TRBJ2-1; 14 bases in the junction line up with TRBD2. The DNA sequence reads TGTGCCAGCAGCCCCGGACTAGCGGGAGGTCATGAGCAGTTCTTC. This encodes CASSPGLAGGHEQFF.